This T cell receptor (beta chain) was recorded in a study of shared clonotypes between healthy human individuals. Sequencing was performed with immunoSEQ multiplex PCR; in TCRdb, only in-frame clones are kept and a portion is missing. The table lists over 950,000 clones, approximately 80% of them singletons. The germline gives CDR1 KGHSH, CDR2 LQKENI. V shed 5 bases and J shed 8 bases, with 10 bases lying between them. The CDR3 sequence is 12 residues long. This clone has only a few counts. The chain couples TRBV18 to TRBJ1-3; D unresolved. Sequencing was performed on memory CD4+ T cells from PBMCs. Indicated subset: CD45RA-negative fraction. This TCR derives from a man aged 18 to 30 in good health. Some clones in this sample may be carry-over from other donors' samples. This CDR3 is CASSETADTIYF. In nucleotides, the CDR3 is TGTGCCAGCTCAGAAACAGCGGACACCATATATTTT.